The clone carrying this TCR beta chain was detected only a few times. The data were obtained in a study of cytomegalovirus exposure and HLA in healthy donors. About the research overall: A prior analysis found about 120 million unique TCR beta sequences from roughly 180 million T cells. Ancestry clustering placed roughly four fifths of a few hundred genotyped donors in the Caucasian-associated cluster.

In germline, CDR1 is SGHKS, CDR2 YYEKEE (reference sequence). This CDR3 region has 14 residues. V shed 4 bases and J 5 bases; nucleotides not matched to a gene: 9. 13 Jbeta primers and 60 Vbeta primers were used for the PCR. Some clones are missing from TCRdb's copy, which holds only in-frame ones; the method was immunoSEQ multiplex PCR. The repertoire holds 110,000 to 150,000 clones, with over 70% as singletons. Input material: PBMCs. This TCR came from a man aged 40-49 years in good health and CMV-seronegative. The V and J genes are TRBV5-5 and TRBJ2-7; 7 bases match TRBD1. CDR3 region: CASSQRQGYHEQYF. The CDR3 region has the DNA TGTGCCAGCAGCCAACGACAGGGTTACCACGAGCAGTACTTC.